Detailed here is one TCR beta chain. This specimen belongs to a study of blood T cell repertoires in COVID-19. Turning to the study itself: Whether acute or convalescent, the COVID-19 samples came from the United States, Italy and Spain. T cells, B-cell-depleted T cells, or PBMCs supplied cDNA or gDNA.

This CDR3 is built from 13 residues. V was shortened by 0 bases and J by 8 bases, with 11 bases between the two germline ends. CDR1 SGDLS and CDR2 YYNGEE come from the germline V gene. Source study methods: It was from reference gene primer amplification that nucleated cell counts were estimated. Some clones are missing from TCRdb's copy, which holds only in-frame ones; the method was immunoSEQ multiplex PCR. That table is the source of V, J and clone size, and D and trimming were worked out from the DNA. The repertoire has under 65,000 clones, about 79% of them found once; the top ten carry more than 5%.

This chain joins TRBV9 and TRBJ1-2; maybe TRBD1 (5 bases). Sequencing was carried out using peripheral blood. The source of this sequence is a woman aged 55-70 years with acute or convalescent COVID-19. CDR3 sequence reads: CASSVEGVGGYTF. CDR3 nucleotides: TGTGCCAGCAGCGTAGAAGGGGTAGGCGGCTACACCTTC.